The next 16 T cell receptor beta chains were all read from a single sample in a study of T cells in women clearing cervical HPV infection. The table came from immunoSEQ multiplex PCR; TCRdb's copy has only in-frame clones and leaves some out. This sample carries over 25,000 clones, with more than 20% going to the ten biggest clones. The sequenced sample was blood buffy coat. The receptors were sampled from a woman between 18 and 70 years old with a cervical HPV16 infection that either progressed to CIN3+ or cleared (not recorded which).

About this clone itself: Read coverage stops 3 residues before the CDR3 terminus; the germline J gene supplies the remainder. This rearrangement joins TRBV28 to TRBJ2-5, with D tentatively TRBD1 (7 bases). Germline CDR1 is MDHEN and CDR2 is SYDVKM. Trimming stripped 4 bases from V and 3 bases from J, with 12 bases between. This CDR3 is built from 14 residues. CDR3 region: CASSSGGKKETQYF. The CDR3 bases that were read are TGTGCCAGCAGTTCAGGGGGGAAGAAAGAGACC. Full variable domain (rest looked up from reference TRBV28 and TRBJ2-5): DVKVTQSSRYLVKRTGEKVFLECVQDMDHENMFWYRQDPGLGLRLIYFSYDVKMKEKGDIPEGYSVSREKKERFSLILESASTNQTSMYLCASSSGGKKETQYFGPGTRLLVL.

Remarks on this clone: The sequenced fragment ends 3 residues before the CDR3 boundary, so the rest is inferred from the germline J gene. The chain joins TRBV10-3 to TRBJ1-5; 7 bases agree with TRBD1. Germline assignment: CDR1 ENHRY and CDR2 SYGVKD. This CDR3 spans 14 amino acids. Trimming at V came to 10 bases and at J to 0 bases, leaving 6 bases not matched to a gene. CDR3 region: CATESGGSNQPQHF. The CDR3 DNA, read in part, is TGTGCCACGGAGTCAGGGGGTAGCAATCAGCCC.

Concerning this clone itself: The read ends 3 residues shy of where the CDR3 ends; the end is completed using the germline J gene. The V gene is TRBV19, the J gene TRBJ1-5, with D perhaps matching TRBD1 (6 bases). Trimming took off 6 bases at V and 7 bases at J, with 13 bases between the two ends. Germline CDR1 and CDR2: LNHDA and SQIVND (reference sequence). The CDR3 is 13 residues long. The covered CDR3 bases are TGTGCCAGTAGGAACAGGGTGGAGCAGCCC. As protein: CASRNRVEQP. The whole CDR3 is CASRNRVEQPQHF.

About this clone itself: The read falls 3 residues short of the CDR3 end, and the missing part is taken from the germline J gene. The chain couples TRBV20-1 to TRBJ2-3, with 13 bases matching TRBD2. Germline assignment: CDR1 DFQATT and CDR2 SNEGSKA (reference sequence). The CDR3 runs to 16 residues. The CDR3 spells CSASPSGTSGTETQYF. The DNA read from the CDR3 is TGCAGTGCTAGTCCCTCGGGGACTAGCGGGACCGAAACG.

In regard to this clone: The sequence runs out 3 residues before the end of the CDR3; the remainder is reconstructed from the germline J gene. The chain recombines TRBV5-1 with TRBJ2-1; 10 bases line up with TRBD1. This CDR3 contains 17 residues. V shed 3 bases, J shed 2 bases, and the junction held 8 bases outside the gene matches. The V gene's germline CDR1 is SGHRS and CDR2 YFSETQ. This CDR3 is CASSSRQTGGTYNEQFF. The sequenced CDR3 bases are TGCGCCAGCAGCTCGCGCCAGACAGGGGGCACCTACAATGAG.

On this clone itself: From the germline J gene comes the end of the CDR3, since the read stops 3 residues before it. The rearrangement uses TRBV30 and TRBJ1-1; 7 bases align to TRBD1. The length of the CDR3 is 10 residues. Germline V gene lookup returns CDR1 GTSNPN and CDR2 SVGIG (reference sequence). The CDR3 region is CACTTGRAFF. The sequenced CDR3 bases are TGTGCCTGTACGACAGGGAGA.

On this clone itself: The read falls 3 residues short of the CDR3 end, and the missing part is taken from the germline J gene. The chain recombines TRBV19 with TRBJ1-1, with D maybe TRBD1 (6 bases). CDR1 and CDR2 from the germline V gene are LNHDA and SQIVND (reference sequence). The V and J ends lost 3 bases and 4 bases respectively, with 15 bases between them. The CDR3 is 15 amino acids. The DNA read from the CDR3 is TGTGCCAGTAGTATTTTTTCAGGGGTGACCACTGAA. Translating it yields CASSIFSGVTTE. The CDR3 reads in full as CASSIFSGVTTEAFF.

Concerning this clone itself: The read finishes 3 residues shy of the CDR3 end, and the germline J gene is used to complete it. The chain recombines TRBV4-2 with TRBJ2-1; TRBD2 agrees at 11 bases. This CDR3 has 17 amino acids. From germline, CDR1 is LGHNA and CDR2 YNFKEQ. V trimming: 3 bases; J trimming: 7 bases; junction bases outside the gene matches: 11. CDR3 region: CASSQVAGGPQGNEQFF. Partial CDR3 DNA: TGTGCCAGCAGCCAGGTAGCGGGAGGGCCACAAGGTAATGAG.

This CDR3 is CASSLSTPGGETQYF. CDR3 DNA (partial): TGTGCCAGCTCCTTGAGTACTCCGGGGGGGGAGACC. The V gene is TRBV12-3 or TRBV12-4, the J gene TRBJ2-5; 8 bases fit TRBD2. The read ends 3 residues before the CDR3 terminus; that terminus is restored from the germline J gene. V was pared by 8 bases and J by 5 bases, with 13 bases of the junction left unmatched. The CDR3 length is 15 residues.

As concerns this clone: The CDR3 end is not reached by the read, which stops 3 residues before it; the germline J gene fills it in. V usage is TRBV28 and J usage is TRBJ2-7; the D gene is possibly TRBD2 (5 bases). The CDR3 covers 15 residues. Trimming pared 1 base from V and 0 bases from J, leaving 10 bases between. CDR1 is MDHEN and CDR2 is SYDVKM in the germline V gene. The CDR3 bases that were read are TGTGCCAGCAGTTTATCGGACTGGAGCTCCTACGAG. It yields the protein CASSLSDWSSYE. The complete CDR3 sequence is CASSLSDWSSYEQYF. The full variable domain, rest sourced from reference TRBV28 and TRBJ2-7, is DVKVTQSSRYLVKRTGEKVFLECVQDMDHENMFWYRQDPGLGLRLIYFSYDVKMKEKGDIPEGYSVSREKKERFSLILESASTNQTSMYLCASSLSDWSSYEQYFGPGTRLTVT.

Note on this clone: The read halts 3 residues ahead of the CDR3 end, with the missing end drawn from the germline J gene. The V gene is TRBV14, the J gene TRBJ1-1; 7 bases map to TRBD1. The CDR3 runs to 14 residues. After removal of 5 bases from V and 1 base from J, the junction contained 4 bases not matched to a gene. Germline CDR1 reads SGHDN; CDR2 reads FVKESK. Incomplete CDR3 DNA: TGTGCCAGCAGCGCCCGACAGGGGAACACTGAA. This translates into CASSARQGNTE. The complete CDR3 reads CASSARQGNTEAFF.

The CDR3 sequence: CASSRERGEKLFF. The DNA read from the CDR3 is TGTGCCAGCAGCAGGGAGAGGGGTGAAAAG. The chain joins TRBV2 to TRBJ2-2, with D perhaps matching TRBD1 or TRBD2 (5 bases each). The read terminates 3 residues ahead of where the CDR3 ends, so the germline J gene completes it. Germline V lookup: CDR1 SNHLY, CDR2 FYNNEI. The CDR3 consists of 13 residues.

CDR3 DNA, as far as it was read: TGTGCCAGCAGACGTTGGGGCGATAGTTTACAAGAGACC. Translation gives CASRRWGDSLQET. The full CDR3 reads CASRRWGDSLQETQYF. The chain carries TRBV2 and TRBJ2-5, with D possibly TRBD1 on 5 matching bases. Read sequence stops 3 residues before the CDR3 end, and the germline J gene provides the missing end. V was pared by 6 bases and J by 2 bases, with 19 bases between. The germline gives CDR1 SNHLY, CDR2 FYNNEI. This CDR3 is 16 amino acids long. The full variable domain, rest sourced from reference TRBV2 and TRBJ2-5, is EPEVTQTPSHQVTQMGQEVILRCVPISNHLYFYWYRQILGQKVEFLVSFYNNEISEKSEIFDDQFSVERPDGSNFTLKIRSTKLEDSAMYFCASRRWGDSLQETQYFGPGTRLLVL.

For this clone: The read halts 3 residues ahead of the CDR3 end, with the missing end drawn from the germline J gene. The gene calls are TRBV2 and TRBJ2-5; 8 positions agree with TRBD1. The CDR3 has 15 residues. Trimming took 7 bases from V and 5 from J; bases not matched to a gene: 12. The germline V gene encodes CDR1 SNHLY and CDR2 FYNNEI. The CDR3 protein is CASKVGQGIRETQYF. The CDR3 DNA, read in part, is TGTGCCAGCAAGGTCGGACAGGGAATAAGGGAGACC.

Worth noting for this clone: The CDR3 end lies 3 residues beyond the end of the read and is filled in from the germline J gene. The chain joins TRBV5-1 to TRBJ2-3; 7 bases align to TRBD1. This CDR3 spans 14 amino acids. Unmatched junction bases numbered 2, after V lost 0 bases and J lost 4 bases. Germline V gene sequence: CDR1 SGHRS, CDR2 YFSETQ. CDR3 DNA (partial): TGCGCCAGCAGCTTGGTGGACAGGCCAGATACG. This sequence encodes CASSLVDRPDT. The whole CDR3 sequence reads CASSLVDRPDTQYF.

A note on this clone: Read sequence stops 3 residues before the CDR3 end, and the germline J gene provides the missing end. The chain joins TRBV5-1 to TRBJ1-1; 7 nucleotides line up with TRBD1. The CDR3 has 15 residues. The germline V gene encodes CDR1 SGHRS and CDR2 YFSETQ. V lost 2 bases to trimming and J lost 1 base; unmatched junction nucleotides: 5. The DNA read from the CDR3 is TGCGCCAGCAGCTTAAGACAGGGAGGGAACACTGAA. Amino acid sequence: CASSLRQGGNTE. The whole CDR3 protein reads CASSLRQGGNTEAFF. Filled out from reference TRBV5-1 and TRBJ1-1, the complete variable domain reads KAGVTQTPRYLIKTRGQQVTLSCSPISGHRSVSWYQQTPGQGLQFLFEYFSETQRNKGNFPGRFSGRQFSNSRSEMNVSTLELGDSALYLCASSLRQGGNTEAFFGQGTRLTVV.